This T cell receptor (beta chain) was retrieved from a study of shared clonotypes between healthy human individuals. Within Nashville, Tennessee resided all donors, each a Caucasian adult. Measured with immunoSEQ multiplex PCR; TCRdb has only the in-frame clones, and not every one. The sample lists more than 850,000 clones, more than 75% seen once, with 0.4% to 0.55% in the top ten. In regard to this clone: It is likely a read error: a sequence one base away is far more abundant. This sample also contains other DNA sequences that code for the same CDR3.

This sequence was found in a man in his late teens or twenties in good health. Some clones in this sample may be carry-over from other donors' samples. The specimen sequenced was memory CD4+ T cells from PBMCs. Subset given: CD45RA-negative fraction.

CDR3 bases: TGTGCCAGTAGCTTGGCCGGGAGGAACACTGAAGCTTTCTTT. Protein: CASSLAGRNTEAFF. The chain joins TRBV5-4 to TRBJ1-1; D is undetermined. In germline, CDR1 is SGHNT, CDR2 YYREEE (reference sequence). This CDR3 has 14 residues.